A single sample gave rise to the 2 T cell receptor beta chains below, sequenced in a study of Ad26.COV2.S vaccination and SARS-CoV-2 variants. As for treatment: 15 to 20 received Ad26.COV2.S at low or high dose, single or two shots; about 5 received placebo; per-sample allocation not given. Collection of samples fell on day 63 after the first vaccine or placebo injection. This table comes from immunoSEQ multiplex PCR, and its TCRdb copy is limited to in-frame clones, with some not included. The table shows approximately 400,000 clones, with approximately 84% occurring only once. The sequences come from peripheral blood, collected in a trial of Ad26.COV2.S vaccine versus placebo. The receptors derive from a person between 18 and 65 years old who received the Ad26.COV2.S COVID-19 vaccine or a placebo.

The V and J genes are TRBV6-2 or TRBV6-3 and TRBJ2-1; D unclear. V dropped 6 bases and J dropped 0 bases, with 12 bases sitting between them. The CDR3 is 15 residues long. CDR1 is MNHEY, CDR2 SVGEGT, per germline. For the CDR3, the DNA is TGTGCCAGCAGCAATTCAGTGAGCTCCTACAATGAGCAGTTCTTC. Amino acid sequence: CASSNSVSSYNEQFF.

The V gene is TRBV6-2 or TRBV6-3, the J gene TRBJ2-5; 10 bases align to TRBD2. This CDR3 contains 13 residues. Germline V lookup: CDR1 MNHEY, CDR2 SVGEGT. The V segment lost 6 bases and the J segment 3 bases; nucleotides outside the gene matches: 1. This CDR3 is CASSGLAEETQYF. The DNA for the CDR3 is TGTGCCAGCAGCGGACTAGCGGAAGAGACCCAGTACTTC.